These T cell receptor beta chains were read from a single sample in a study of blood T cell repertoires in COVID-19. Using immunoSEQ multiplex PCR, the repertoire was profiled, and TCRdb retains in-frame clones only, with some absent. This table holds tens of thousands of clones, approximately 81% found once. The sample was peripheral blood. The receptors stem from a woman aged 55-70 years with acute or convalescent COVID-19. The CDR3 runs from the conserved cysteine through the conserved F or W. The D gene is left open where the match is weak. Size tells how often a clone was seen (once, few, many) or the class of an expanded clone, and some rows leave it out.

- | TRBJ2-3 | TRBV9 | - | CASSVARTDTQYF | TGTGCCAGCAGCGTAGCCCGTACAGATACGCAGTATTTT
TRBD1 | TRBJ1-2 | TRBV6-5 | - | CASSFHWRTGYGYTF | TGTGCCAGCAGTTTCCACTGGCGGACAGGCTATGGCTACACCTTC
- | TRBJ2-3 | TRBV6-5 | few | CASSPPLGSDTQYF | TGTGCCAGCAGTCCCCCCTTAGGGAGCGATACGCAGTATTTT
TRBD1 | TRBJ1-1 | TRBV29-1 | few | CSVDGDRGGTEAFF | TGCAGCGTTGATGGAGACAGGGGAGGCACTGAAGCTTTCTTT
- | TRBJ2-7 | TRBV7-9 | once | CASSFGAPDYEQYF | TGTGCCAGCAGCTTTGGGGCGCCGGACTACGAGCAGTACTTC
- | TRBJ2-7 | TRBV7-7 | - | CASSLVAGREQYF | TGTGCCAGCAGCTTAGTGGCAGGGCGCGAGCAGTACTTC
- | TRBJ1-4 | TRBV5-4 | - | CASSLGLGEKLFF | TGTGCCAGCAGCTTGGGACTCGGGGAAAAACTGTTTTTT
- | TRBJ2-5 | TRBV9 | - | CASSVASGLAETQYF | TGTGCCAGCAGCGTAGCGAGCGGTCTGGCAGAGACCCAGTACTTC
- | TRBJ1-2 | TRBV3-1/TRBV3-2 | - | CASSQVRSYGYTF | TGTGCCAGCAGCCAAGTACGGTCCTATGGCTACACCTTC
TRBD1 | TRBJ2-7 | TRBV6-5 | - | CASTLMGTGIYEQYF | TGTGCCAGCACCCTGATGGGGACAGGGATCTACGAGCAGTACTTC
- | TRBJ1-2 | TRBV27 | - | CASSLRGGNYGYTF | TGTGCCAGCAGTTTAAGGGGCGGCAACTATGGCTACACCTTC
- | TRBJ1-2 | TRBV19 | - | CASSPSGGAYPGYTF | TGTGCCAGTAGTCCGAGTGGGGGGGCCTATCCGGGCTACACCTTC
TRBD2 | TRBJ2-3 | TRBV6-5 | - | CASMGVAGRADTQYF | TGTGCCAGCATGGGGGTAGCGGGAAGGGCAGATACGCAGTATTTT
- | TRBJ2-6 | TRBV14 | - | CASSQDRQGRNVLTF | TGTGCCAGCAGCCAAGATAGGCAGGGAAGGAACGTCCTGACTTTC
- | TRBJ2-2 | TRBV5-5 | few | CASSFQASGELFF | TGTGCCAGCAGCTTTCAGGCCTCAGGGGAGCTGTTTTTT
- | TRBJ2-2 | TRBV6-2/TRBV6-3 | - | CASSRSGHTGELFF | TGTGCCAGCAGCCGTAGCGGACACACCGGGGAGCTGTTTTTT
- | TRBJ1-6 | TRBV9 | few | CASDLGVANSPLHF | TGTGCCAGCGACCTAGGGGTTGCGAATTCACCCCTCCACTTT
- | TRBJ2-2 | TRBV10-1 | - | CASNPGLVNTGELFF | TGCGCCAGCAATCCGGGACTGGTGAACACCGGGGAGCTGTTTTTT
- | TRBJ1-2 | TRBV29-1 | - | CSVGQNNYGYTF | TGCAGCGTTGGACAGAACAACTATGGCTACACCTTC
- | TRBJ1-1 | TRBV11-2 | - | CASSLTRQTEAFF | TGTGCCAGCAGCCTAACCCGACAAACTGAAGCTTTCTTT
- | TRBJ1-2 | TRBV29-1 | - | CSVSDDGGYTF | TGCAGCGTTTCGGATGACGGGGGCTACACCTTC
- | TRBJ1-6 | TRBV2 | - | CASTPEGGRGSPLHF | TGTGCCAGCACCCCCGAGGGAGGGAGGGGTTCACCCCTCCACTTT
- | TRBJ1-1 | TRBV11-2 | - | CASSLVMGQKRTEAFF | TGTGCCAGCAGCTTAGTGATGGGCCAGAAAAGGACTGAAGCTTTCTTT
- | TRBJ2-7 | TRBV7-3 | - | CASSPTGNSDHEQYF | TGTGCCAGCAGCCCAACAGGGAATAGCGACCACGAGCAGTACTTC
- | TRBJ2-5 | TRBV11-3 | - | CASSRATSEGTQYF | TGTGCCAGCAGCCGGGCAACGTCCGAGGGTACCCAGTACTTC
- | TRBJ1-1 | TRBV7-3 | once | CASSLFGGMNTEAFF | TGTGCCAGCAGCTTATTCGGGGGTATGAACACTGAAGCTTTCTTT
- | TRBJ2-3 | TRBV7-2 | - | CASSLEARLTDTQYF | TGTGCCAGCAGCTTAGAAGCCAGACTCACAGATACGCAGTATTTT
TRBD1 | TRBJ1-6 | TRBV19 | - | CASSMVDRFNSPLHF | TGTGCCAGTAGTATGGTGGACAGGTTTAATTCACCCCTCCACTTT
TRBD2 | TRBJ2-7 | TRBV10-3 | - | CAISGLAGFYEQYF | TGTGCCATCAGTGGGCTAGCGGGATTCTACGAGCAGTACTTC
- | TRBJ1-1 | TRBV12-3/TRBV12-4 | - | CASSQSPEAFF | TGTGCCAGCTCTCAGTCCCCTGAAGCTTTCTTT
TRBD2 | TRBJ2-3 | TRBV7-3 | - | CASSLTTSGGDTQYF | TGTGCCAGCAGCTTAACGACTAGCGGGGGAGATACGCAGTATTTT
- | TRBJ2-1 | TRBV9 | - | CASTYGVESYNEQFF | TGTGCCAGCACCTACGGGGTTGAGTCCTACAATGAGCAGTTCTTC
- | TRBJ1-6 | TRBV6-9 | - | CASSFPGNSPLHF | TGTGCCAGCAGTTTTCCAGGGAATTCACCCCTCCACTTT
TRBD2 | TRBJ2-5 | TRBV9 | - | CASSVGLAGAKETQYF | TGTGCCAGCAGCGTAGGTCTAGCGGGAGCGAAAGAGACCCAGTACTTC
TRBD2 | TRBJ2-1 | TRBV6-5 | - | CASRDGTSVVNEQFF | TGTGCCAGCAGAGACGGGACTAGTGTGGTCAATGAGCAGTTCTTC
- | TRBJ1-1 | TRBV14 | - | CASSPYSRRAAEAFF | TGTGCCAGCAGCCCTTACAGCCGGAGGGCGGCTGAAGCTTTCTTT
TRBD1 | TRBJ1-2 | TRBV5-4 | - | CASSKAGTGGNDYGYTF | TGTGCCAGCAGCAAGGCCGGGACAGGGGGTAACGACTATGGCTACACCTTC
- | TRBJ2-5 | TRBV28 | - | CASRTPGAETQYF | TGTGCCAGCAGAACGCCAGGGGCAGAGACCCAGTACTTC
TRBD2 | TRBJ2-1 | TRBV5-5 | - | CASSLDVAGGPIEQFF | TGTGCCAGCAGCTTAGATGTGGCGGGAGGGCCTATTGAGCAGTTCTTC
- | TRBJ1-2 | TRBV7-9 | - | CASSSPTPGGYTF | TGTGCCAGCAGCTCGCCCACACCGGGAGGCTACACCTTC